This TCR beta chain was retrieved from a study of OX40 agonist ivuxolimab in advanced cancers. About the study: Ivuxolimab, an antibody that agonizes OX40 (CD134), was administered to the patients. Partial responses were achieved by three patients, one with hepatocellular carcinoma and two with cutaneous melanoma.

Data came from immunoSEQ multiplex PCR; TCRdb stores just in-frame clones and leaves some out. The table lists about 150,000 clones, 94% of them singletons. The CDR3 has 16 residues. V was pared by 3 bases and J by 4 bases, with 9 bases of the junction left unmatched. Germline V gene lookup returns CDR1 SGHTA and CDR2 FQGNSA. This clonotype was obtained from an adult with an advanced solid tumor such as melanoma, head and neck, liver or kidney cancer. The chain combines TRBV7-2 with TRBJ2-3; 8 nucleotides match TRBD2. Sequenced material: CD4+ or CD8+ T cells sorted from blood, taken in a trial of the OX40 agonist ivuxolimab. CDR3 loop: CASSFLAGEASDTQYF. The CDR3 nucleotides are TGTGCCAGCAGCTTCCTAGCGGGTGAAGCCTCAGATACGCAGTATTTT. Together with reference TRBV7-2 and TRBJ2-3, the CDR3 gives the full variable domain: GAGVSQSPSNKVTEKGKDVELRCDPISGHTALYWYRQSLGQGLEFLIYFQGNSAPDKSGLPSDRFSAERTGGSVSTLTIQRTQQEDSAVYLCASSFLAGEASDTQYFGPGTRLTVL.